This TCR beta chain came from a study of T cell responses to AZD1222 COVID-19 vaccine. General study findings and limits: The study reported that nearly half of spike-specific TCRs target unmutated variant regions. Baseline serology detected seropositivity in only 5 to 7 AZD1222 recipients.

Note on this clone: Its antigen is unknown.

TCRdb's table, derived via immunoSEQ multiplex PCR, lists solely in-frame clones and lacks some. The sample contains 150,000 or so clones, approximately 90% of which appear only once. V lost 2 bases, J lost 4 bases, and 6 bases lay in between. The germline V gene has CDR1 SEHNR and CDR2 FQNEAQ (reference sequence). CDR3 size: 12 residues. The TCR was taken from an adult who received the MenACWY meningococcal vaccine as a control. The V gene is TRBV7-9, the J gene TRBJ2-7; the D gene is possibly TRBD2 (5 bases). This specimen consisted of peripheral blood, obtained 28 days after the second dose of the MenACWY control vaccine. The CDR3 protein is CASSLSGYEQYF. The DNA of the CDR3 is TGTGCCAGCAGCTTAAGCGGATACGAGCAGTACTTC.